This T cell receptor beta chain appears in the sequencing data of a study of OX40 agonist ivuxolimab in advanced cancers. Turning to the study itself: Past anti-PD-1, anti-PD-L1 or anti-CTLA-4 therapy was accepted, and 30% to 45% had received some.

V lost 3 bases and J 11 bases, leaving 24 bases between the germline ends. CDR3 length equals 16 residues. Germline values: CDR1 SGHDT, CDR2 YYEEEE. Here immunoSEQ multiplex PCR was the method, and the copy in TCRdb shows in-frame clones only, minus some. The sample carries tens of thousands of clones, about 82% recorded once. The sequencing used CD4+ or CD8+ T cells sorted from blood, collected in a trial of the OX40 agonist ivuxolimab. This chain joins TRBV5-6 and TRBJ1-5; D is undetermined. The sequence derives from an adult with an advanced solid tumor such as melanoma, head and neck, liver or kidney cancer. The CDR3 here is CASSSTRAHEVWTQHF. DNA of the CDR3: TGTGCCAGCAGCTCGACGCGGGCCCACGAGGTTTGGACCCAGCATTTT.